What follows describes a single TCR beta chain. Its antigen remains unknown. Other DNA sequences in the same sample also yield this CDR3. PCR primers comprised 60 Vbeta and 13 Jbeta primers. Libraries were prepared by immunoSEQ multiplex PCR; TCRdb keeps only in-frame clonotypes and omits some of them. The repertoire holds fewer than 120,000 clones, with approximately 83% as singletons. This record comes from a study of cytomegalovirus exposure and HLA in healthy donors. Whole-study findings and limits: TRBV6-2, TRBV6-3 and some other V segments were unresolvable in 87-base-pair reads.

Germline lookup yields CDR1 MDHEN and CDR2 SYDVKM. CDR3 length equals 10 residues. V lost 4 bases to trimming and J lost 5 bases, with 2 bases between them. The specimen was PBMCs. This clonotype was sampled from a man aged 40-49 years in good health and CMV-seronegative. This rearrangement joins TRBV28 to TRBJ1-2; no reliable D call. The CDR3 sequence: CASSSYGYTF. Here the CDR3 DNA reads TGTGCCAGCAGTTCTTATGGCTACACCTTC.